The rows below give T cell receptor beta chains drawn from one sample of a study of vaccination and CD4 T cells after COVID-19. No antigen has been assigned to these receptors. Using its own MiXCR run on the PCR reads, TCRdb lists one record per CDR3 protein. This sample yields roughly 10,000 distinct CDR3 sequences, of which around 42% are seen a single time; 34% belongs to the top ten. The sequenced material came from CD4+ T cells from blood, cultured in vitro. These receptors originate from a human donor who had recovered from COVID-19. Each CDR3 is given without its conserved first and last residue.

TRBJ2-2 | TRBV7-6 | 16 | ASRPGGRQGRNTGELF
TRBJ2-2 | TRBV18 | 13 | ASSPRRANTGELF
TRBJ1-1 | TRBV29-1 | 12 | SVEKTGGFTEAF
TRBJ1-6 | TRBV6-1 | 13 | ASRGRDIDNSPLH
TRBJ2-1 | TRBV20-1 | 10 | SAPLGGSLEF
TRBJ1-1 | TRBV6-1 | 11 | ASTKAGVTEAF
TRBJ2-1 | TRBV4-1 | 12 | ASSLPGTYNEQF
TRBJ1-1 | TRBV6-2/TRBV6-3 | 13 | ASSYQRGLNTEAF
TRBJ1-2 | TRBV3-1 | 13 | ASSQGQGVNYGYT
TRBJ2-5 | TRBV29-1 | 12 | SVSGRTSEGTQY
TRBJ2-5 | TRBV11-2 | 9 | ASSSGETQY
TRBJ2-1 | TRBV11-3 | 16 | ASSSGGLAGGSYNEQF
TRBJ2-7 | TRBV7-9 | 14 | ASSNYQGDPTYEQY
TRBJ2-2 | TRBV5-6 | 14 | ASSYRDSANTGELF